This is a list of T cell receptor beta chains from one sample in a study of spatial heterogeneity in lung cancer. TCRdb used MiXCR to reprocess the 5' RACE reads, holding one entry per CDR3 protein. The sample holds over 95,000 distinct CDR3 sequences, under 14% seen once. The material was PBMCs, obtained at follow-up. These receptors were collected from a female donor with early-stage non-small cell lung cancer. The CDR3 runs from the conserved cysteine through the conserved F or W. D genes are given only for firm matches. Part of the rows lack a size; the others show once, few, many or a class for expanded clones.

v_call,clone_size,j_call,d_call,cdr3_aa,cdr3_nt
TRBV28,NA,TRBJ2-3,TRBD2,CASSSLFDFSGSRGDTQYF,TGTGCCAGCAGTTCCCTCTTTGATTTTAGCGGGAGTCGCGGAGATACGCAGTATTTT
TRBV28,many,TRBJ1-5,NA,CASNARGEGRSQPQHF,TGTGCCAGCAATGCCAGAGGAGAGGGTCGGTCTCAGCCCCAGCATTTT
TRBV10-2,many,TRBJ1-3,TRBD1,CASTRTGTGNTIYF,TGCGCCAGCACTCGGACAGGGACTGGAAACACCATATATTTT
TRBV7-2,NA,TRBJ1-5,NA,CASSFINQPQHF,TGTGCCAGCAGCTTTATCAATCAGCCCCAGCATTTT
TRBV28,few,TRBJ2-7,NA,CASSSPPLGHMYF,TGTGCCAGCAGTTCCCCCCCTCTGGGACACATGTACTTC
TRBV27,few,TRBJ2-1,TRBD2,CASSYLRSGKTNEQFF,TGTGCCAGCAGTTACCTCAGGAGCGGGAAGACGAATGAGCAGTTCTTC
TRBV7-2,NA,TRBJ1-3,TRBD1,CASSPQQGSGNTIYF,TGTGCCAGCAGCCCACAACAGGGGAGTGGAAACACCATATATTTT
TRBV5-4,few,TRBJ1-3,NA,CASSPTPPNWAGGNTIYF,TGTGCCAGCAGCCCGACCCCTCCAAATTGGGCCGGTGGAAACACCATATATTTT
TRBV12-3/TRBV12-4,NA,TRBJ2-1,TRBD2,CASTKGLAGGKLNEQFF,TGTGCCAGCACGAAGGGGCTAGCGGGAGGGAAACTAAATGAGCAGTTCTTC
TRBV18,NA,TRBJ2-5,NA,CASSLGSKETQYF,TGTGCCAGCTCACTTGGATCTAAAGAGACCCAGTACTTC
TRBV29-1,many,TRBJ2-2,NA,CSATGLSTGELFF,TGCAGCGCTACAGGGTTGAGCACCGGGGAGCTGTTTTTT
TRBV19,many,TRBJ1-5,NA,CASKGPLSNQPQHF,TGTGCCAGCAAAGGGCCCCTGAGCAATCAGCCCCAGCATTTT
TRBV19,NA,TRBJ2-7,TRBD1,CASSRDTGVSYEQYF,TGTGCCAGTAGTAGGGATACAGGGGTCTCCTACGAGCAGTACTTC
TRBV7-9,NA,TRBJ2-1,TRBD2,CASSLLAGITGNEQFF,TGTGCCAGCAGCCTCCTAGCGGGAATTACTGGCAATGAGCAGTTCTTC
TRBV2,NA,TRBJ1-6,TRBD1,CASKDRVNSPLHF,TGTGCCAGCAAGGACAGGGTTAATTCACCCCTCCACTTT
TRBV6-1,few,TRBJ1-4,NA,CASSDFRDTTNEKLFF,TGTGCCAGCAGTGATTTCCGGGACACCACTAATGAAAAACTGTTTTTT
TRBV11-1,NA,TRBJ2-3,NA,CASSGRDRLNSDTQYF,TGTGCCAGCAGCGGAAGGGACCGGCTTAACTCAGATACGCAGTATTTT
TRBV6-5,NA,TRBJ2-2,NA,CASRVMSGRTGELFF,TGTGCCAGCAGAGTAATGTCAGGGAGGACCGGGGAGCTGTTTTTT
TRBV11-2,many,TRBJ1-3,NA,CASSPFEGSGNTIYF,TGTGCCAGCAGCCCATTTGAGGGCTCTGGAAACACCATATATTTT
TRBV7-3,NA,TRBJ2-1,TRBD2,CASSITSGNYNEQFF,TGTGCCAGCAGCATAACTAGCGGAAACTACAATGAGCAGTTCTTC
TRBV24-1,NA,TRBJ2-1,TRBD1,CASGTGQDNEQFF,TGTGCCAGCGGGACAGGGCAGGACAATGAGCAGTTCTTC
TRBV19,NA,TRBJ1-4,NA,CASLQGTGLRKLFF,TGTGCCAGCTTACAGGGAACGGGTTTAAGAAAACTGTTTTTT
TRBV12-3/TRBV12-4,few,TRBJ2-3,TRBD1,CASSLSAGTGHPDTQYF,TGTGCCAGCAGTTTATCCGCCGGGACAGGGCATCCAGATACGCAGTATTTT
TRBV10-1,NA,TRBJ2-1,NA,CASSESRSNGRRINEQFF,TGCGCCAGCAGTGAGTCGAGATCGAACGGGAGACGAATCAATGAGCAGTTCTTC
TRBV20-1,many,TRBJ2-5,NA,CSARTGQETQYF,TGCAGTGCTAGAACAGGACAAGAGACCCAGTACTTC
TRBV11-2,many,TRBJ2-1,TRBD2,CASTTGSGGRYNEQFF,TGTGCCAGCACCACAGGGTCGGGAGGGCGCTACAATGAGCAGTTCTTC
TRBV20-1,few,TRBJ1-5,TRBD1,CSARQHRGGNQPQHF,TGCAGTGCTAGACAACACAGGGGGGGGAATCAGCCCCAGCATTTT
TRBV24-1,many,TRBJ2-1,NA,CATSPGHYYNEQFF,TGTGCCACCAGCCCGGGACATTACTACAATGAGCAGTTCTTC
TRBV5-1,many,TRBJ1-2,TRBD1,CASSYGTVTGYTF,TGCGCCAGCAGCTACGGGACAGTAACCGGCTACACCTTC
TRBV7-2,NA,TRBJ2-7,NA,CASSLDSSYEQYF,TGTGCCAGCAGCTTAGACAGCTCCTACGAGCAGTACTTC
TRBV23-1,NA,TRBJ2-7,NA,CASSSGWTYEQYF,TGCGCCAGCAGTTCCGGATGGACCTACGAGCAGTACTTC
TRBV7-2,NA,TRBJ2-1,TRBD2,CASSTYLAGVREQFF,TGTGCCAGCAGCACGTACCTAGCGGGAGTTCGGGAGCAGTTCTTC
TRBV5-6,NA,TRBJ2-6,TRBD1,CASSPDRVGANVLTF,TGTGCCAGCAGTCCTGACAGGGTAGGGGCCAACGTCCTGACTTTC
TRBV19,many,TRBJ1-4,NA,CARRRLNEKLFF,TGTGCCAGAAGACGGTTAAATGAAAAACTGTTTTTT
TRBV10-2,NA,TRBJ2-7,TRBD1,CASSSGTGSFEQYF,TGCGCCAGCAGCTCCGGGACAGGGTCCTTCGAGCAGTACTTC
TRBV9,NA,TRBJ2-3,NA,CASSVGREGRKDTQYF,TGTGCCAGCAGCGTGGGGAGAGAGGGGAGAAAAGATACGCAGTATTTT
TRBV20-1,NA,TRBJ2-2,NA,CSAVDGFTGELFF,TGCAGTGCCGTCGACGGATTCACCGGGGAGCTGTTTTTT
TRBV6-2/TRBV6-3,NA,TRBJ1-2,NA,CASSSPGQPNYGYTF,TGTGCCAGCAGTTCTCCGGGACAACCTAACTATGGCTACACCTTC
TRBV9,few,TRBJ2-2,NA,CASTFTTGMDGELFF,TGTGCCAGCACCTTTACTACAGGGATGGACGGGGAGCTGTTTTTT
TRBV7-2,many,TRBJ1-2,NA,CASTTGTAYGYTF,TGTGCCAGCACAACAGGGACGGCCTATGGCTACACCTTC
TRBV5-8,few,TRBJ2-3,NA,CASSSQGLFTDTQYF,TGTGCCAGCAGCTCCCAGGGGCTTTTCACAGATACGCAGTATTTT
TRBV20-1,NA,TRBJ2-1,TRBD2,CSARSWREGRNEQFF,TGCAGTGCTAGATCTTGGCGGGAGGGCCGGAATGAGCAGTTCTTC
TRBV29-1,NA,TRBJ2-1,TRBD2,CSVEAGTRIFNEQFF,TGCAGCGTTGAGGCCGGGACTAGGATATTCAATGAGCAGTTCTTC
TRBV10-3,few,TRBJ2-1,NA,CAISENDYPGNEQFF,TGTGCCATCAGTGAGAATGACTACCCGGGCAATGAGCAGTTCTTC
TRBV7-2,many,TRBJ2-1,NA,CASTDLRNERFF,TGTGCCAGCACCGATCTAAGAAACGAAAGGTTCTTC
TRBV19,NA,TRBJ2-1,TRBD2,CASSTGTSDLSSYNEQFF,TGTGCCAGTAGTACGGGGACTAGCGATTTAAGCTCCTACAATGAGCAGTTCTTC
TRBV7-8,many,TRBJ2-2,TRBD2,CASKLAGANTGELFF,TGTGCCAGCAAGTTGGCGGGAGCGAACACCGGGGAGCTGTTTTTT
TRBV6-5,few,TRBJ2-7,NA,CASSSRGRPSEQYF,TGTGCCAGCAGTTCTAGAGGACGGCCTTCCGAGCAGTACTTC
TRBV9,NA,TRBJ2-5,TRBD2,CASSPPRTSGRQETQYF,TGTGCCAGCAGCCCACCAAGGACTAGCGGGCGTCAAGAGACCCAGTACTTC
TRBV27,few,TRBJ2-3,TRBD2,CASSLLAGGPDTQYF,TGTGCCAGCAGTTTGCTAGCGGGAGGGCCAGATACGCAGTATTTT
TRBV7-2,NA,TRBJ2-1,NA,CASSLSYNEQFF,TGTGCCAGCAGCTTAAGCTACAATGAGCAGTTCTTC
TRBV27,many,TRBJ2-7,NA,CASSPKRTDEQYF,TGTGCCAGCAGTCCAAAAAGGACGGACGAGCAGTACTTC
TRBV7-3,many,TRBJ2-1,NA,CASSLNRDEQFF,TGTGCCAGCAGCTTAAATCGGGATGAGCAGTTCTTC
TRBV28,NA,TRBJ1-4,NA,CASSWRWLGTRVATNEKLFF,TGTGCCAGCAGTTGGAGGTGGTTAGGGACTAGAGTTGCAACTAATGAAAAACTGTTTTTT
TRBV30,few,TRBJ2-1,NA,CACNRGSAVNNEQFF,TGTGCCTGCAACCGGGGTAGCGCAGTAAACAATGAGCAGTTCTTC
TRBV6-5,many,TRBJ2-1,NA,CASSLTDGSYNEQFF,TGTGCCAGCAGTTTAACGGACGGCTCCTACAATGAGCAGTTCTTC
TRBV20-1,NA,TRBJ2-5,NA,CSAPEGGYQETQYF,TGCAGTGCTCCCGAAGGGGGGTACCAAGAGACCCAGTACTTC
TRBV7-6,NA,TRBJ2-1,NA,CASSLDTGLHNEQFF,TGTGCCAGCAGCTTAGACACGGGACTCCACAATGAGCAGTTCTTC
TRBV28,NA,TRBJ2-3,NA,CASSPPSLAEPQYF,TGTGCCAGCAGTCCCCCCTCCTTAGCGGAACCGCAGTATTTT